This T cell receptor beta chain was recovered during a study of cytomegalovirus exposure and HLA in healthy donors (dated by TCRdb to about 2017). General notes on the study: The 666 repertoires of the first cohort and the 95 to 150 validation repertoires were produced on the same platform, according to a later analysis. The study aimed to test whether signatures of past pathogen exposure could be identified by cataloging public T cell receptors. A separate validation cohort of roughly 130 different subjects was used in addition to the roughly 620-subject first cohort. To predict cytomegalovirus infection status, the study combined high-throughput TCR immunosequencing, statistical association of individual TCRs with disease status, and machine learning.

Study-wide findings and limitations: A later analysis lacked HLA typing for the validation cohort, so it scored co-occurrence in that cohort across all 120 repertoires. The classifier was reported to diagnose cytomegalovirus status with high specificity and sensitivity in both the original cohort and the validation cohort. The study gave a list of 150 to 200 TCR beta chains associated with cytomegalovirus. While some public TCRs were present in many individuals, most TCR sequences turned up only very rarely across donors. The authors suggested that the approach could potentially be generalized to other disease states and immunological phenotypes. Three of the identified cytomegalovirus-associated TCR beta chains were confirmed in vitro to be specific for cytomegalovirus antigens. Subsequent analysis determined that TCRs grouped into clusters in the first cohort also showed a tendency toward co-occurrence across the 120 or so validation repertoires, and approximately 93% of cluster scores exceeded 0.

The junction shows trimming of 1 base on V and 7 bases on J, and the gene matches do not reach 5 bases of it. CDR1 SGHTA and CDR2 FQGNSA were looked up in the germline V gene. Inclusive of the bounding cysteine and phenylalanine, the CDR3 is 15 residues long. CDR3 DNA is the only sequence kept; it has 45 bases, read in frame from the first base. Concerning this clone itself: Its target antigen remains unknown. Base qualities are not at hand, and no much larger clone is one base apart.

Library method: the immunoSEQ multiplex PCR assay. For the original study's pipeline: A statistical classification framework was built for diagnosing cytomegalovirus status from the catalog of TCR beta chain sequences. The source is immuneACCESS, and TCRdb retained only in-frame sequences with V and J called. Part of the clones is not carried over; for the studies checked, unresolved V genes explain less than half of this, and the remainder is unexplained. Clone size and V and J calls were adopted from that table, with D and trimming inferred from the DNA. Recorded for this sample are approximately 60,000 clones; 80% to 95% of them occurred a single time. The ten top clones hold about 3.1% of the sample. Separate from the roughly 650-subject first cohort, the validation cohort of about 110 subjects was the group to which the donors belonged.

The clonotype originates from a man between 18 and 29 years old in good health and CMV-seronegative. Sequencing was carried out using PBMCs. The rearrangement combines TRBV7-2 with TRBJ2-1, and TRBD2 aligns with 9 junction nucleotides. The CDR3 region: CASSLGSGRGNEQFF. The sequence in DNA is TGTGCCAGCAGCTTAGGTAGCGGGAGAGGGAATGAGCAGTTCTTC.